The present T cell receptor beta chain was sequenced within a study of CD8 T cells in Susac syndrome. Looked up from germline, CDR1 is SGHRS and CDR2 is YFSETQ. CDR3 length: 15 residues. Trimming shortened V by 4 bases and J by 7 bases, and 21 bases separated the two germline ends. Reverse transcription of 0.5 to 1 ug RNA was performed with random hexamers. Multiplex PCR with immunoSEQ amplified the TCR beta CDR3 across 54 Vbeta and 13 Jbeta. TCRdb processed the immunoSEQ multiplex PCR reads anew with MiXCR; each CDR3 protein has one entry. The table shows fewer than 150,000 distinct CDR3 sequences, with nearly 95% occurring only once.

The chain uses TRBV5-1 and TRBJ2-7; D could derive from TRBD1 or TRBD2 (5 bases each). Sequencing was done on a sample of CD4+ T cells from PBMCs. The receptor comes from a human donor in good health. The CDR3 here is CASSDYSGTLGEQYF. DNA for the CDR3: TGCGCCAGCAGCGACTATTCCGGGACCCTGGGAGAGCAGTACTTC. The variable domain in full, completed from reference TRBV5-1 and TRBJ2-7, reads KAGVTQTPRYLIKTRGQQVTLSCSPISGHRSVSWYQQTPGQGLQFLFEYFSETQRNKGNFPGRFSGRQFSNSRSEMNVSTLELGDSALYLCASSDYSGTLGEQYFGPGTRLTVT.